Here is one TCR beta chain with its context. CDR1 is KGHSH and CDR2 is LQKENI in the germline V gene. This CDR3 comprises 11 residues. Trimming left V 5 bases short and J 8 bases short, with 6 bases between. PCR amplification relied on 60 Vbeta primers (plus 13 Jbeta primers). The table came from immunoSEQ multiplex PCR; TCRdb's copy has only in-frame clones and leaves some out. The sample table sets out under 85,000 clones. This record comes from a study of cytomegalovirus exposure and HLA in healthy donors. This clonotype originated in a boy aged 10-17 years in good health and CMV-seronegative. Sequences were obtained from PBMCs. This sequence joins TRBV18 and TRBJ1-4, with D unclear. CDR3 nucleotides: TGTGCCAGCTCATCCCAAGAAAAACTGTTTTTT. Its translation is CASSSQEKLFF.